This TCR beta chain appears in the sequencing data of a study of CD8 T cells in Susac syndrome. Germline V gene data show CDR1 as SQVTM and CDR2 as ANQGSEA. Trimming stripped 3 bases from V and 5 bases from J, with 15 bases between. The CDR3 runs to 14 residues. Reverse transcription of about 0.45 to 1 ug RNA was performed with random hexamers. Using its own MiXCR run on the immunoSEQ multiplex PCR reads, TCRdb lists one record per CDR3 protein. The sample shows approximately 150,000 distinct CDR3 sequences, under 95% of them seen only once. CD8+ and CD4+ blood T cells underwent TCR beta sequencing. The CD8+ and CD4+ T cells were isolated magnetically using a negative isolation approach, whereas the TEMRA cells were enriched by FACS.

Sequenced: CD4+ T cells from PBMCs. This TCR derives from a human donor with multiple sclerosis. The genes are TRBV29-1 and TRBJ2-3, with a tentative D call TRBD1 (5 bases). DNA for the CDR3: TGCAGCGTTGATGGGGCAGGGTCCATAGATACGCAGTATTTT. As protein: CSVDGAGSIDTQYF.